A selection of T cell receptor beta chains follows, all from one sample in a study of beta chain features in type 1 diabetes. TCRdb's copy holds only in-frame clones and misses some; the assay was immunoSEQ multiplex PCR. The repertoire has hundreds of thousands of clones, roughly a tenth of them found once; the top ten carry 0.9% to 1.1%. The source material was central memory CD4+ T cells from blood. The receptor source for this set is a man between 25 and 39 years old with type 1 diabetes. CDR3s include the opening cysteine and the closing phenylalanine or tryptophan. The D gene is left open where the match is weak. Some rows have no size entry. The others give once, few or many, or a class for an expanded clone.

v_call: TRBV5-1
j_call: TRBJ2-3
clone_size: few
d_call: .
cdr3_aa: CASSLAATASTDTQYF
cdr3_nt: TGCGCCAGCAGCTTGGCCGCGACGGCCAGCACAGATACGCAGTATTTT

v_call: TRBV6-5
j_call: TRBJ2-7
clone_size: few
d_call: .
cdr3_aa: CASSLNREQYF
cdr3_nt: TGTGCCAGCAGTCTAAATCGCGAGCAGTACTTC

v_call: TRBV6-5
j_call: TRBJ1-1
clone_size: few
d_call: .
cdr3_aa: CASSYPGQNTEAFF
cdr3_nt: TGTGCCAGCAGTTACCCGGGACAAAACACTGAAGCTTTCTTT

v_call: TRBV10-3
j_call: TRBJ1-2
clone_size: few
d_call: .
cdr3_aa: CAISDTGLFNYGYTF
cdr3_nt: TGTGCCATCAGTGATACAGGGCTATTTAACTATGGCTACACCTTC

v_call: TRBV7-9
j_call: TRBJ2-3
clone_size: few
d_call: .
cdr3_aa: CASSRNTDTQYF
cdr3_nt: TGTGCCAGCAGCCGCAACACAGATACGCAGTATTTT

v_call: TRBV5-1
j_call: TRBJ1-6
clone_size: few
d_call: .
cdr3_aa: CASSLGIWGSPLHF
cdr3_nt: TGCGCCAGCAGCCTGGGGATTTGGGGATCACCCCTCCACTTT

v_call: TRBV7-2
j_call: TRBJ2-3
clone_size: .
d_call: .
cdr3_aa: CASSLGAGGASTDTQYF
cdr3_nt: TGTGCCAGCAGCTTAGGAGCGGGCGGGGCTAGCACAGATACGCAGTATTTT

v_call: TRBV27
j_call: TRBJ1-1
clone_size: .
d_call: .
cdr3_aa: CASSLSRGLGTEAFF
cdr3_nt: TGTGCCAGCAGTTTATCCCGGGGGCTGGGTACTGAAGCTTTCTTT

v_call: TRBV7-2
j_call: TRBJ2-2
clone_size: .
d_call: TRBD2
cdr3_aa: CASSRTRGSTGELFF
cdr3_nt: TGTGCCAGCAGCAGGACTAGAGGAAGCACCGGGGAGCTGTTTTTT

v_call: TRBV30
j_call: TRBJ1-1
clone_size: .
d_call: TRBD1
cdr3_aa: CAWSVSGTANTEAFF
cdr3_nt: TGTGCCTGGAGTGTAAGTGGGACAGCGAACACTGAAGCTTTCTTT

v_call: TRBV5-1
j_call: TRBJ2-1
clone_size: .
d_call: TRBD2
cdr3_aa: CASSLLTSGDNEQFF
cdr3_nt: TGCGCCAGCAGCTTGCTGACTAGCGGGGACAATGAGCAGTTCTTC

v_call: TRBV11-2
j_call: TRBJ2-3
clone_size: few
d_call: TRBD2
cdr3_aa: CASSPLAGGSTDTQYF
cdr3_nt: TGTGCCAGCAGCCCTCTGGCGGGGGGCAGCACAGATACGCAGTATTTT

v_call: TRBV20-1
j_call: TRBJ1-4
clone_size: .
d_call: .
cdr3_aa: CSAGRSEKLFF
cdr3_nt: TGCAGTGCTGGACGGTCCGAAAAACTGTTTTTT

v_call: TRBV28
j_call: TRBJ2-7
clone_size: many
d_call: TRBD1
cdr3_aa: CASSPPGQGTYEQYF
cdr3_nt: TGTGCCAGCAGCCCTCCGGGACAGGGGACCTACGAGCAGTACTTC

v_call: TRBV29-1
j_call: TRBJ2-7
clone_size: .
d_call: .
cdr3_aa: CSVVESYEQYF
cdr3_nt: TGCAGCGTTGTGGAGTCCTACGAGCAGTACTTC

v_call: TRBV11-3
j_call: TRBJ2-2
clone_size: few
d_call: TRBD2
cdr3_aa: CASSLTSGINTGELFF
cdr3_nt: TGTGCCAGCAGCTTAACTAGCGGAATTAACACCGGGGAGCTGTTTTTT

v_call: TRBV7-2
j_call: TRBJ1-1
clone_size: many
d_call: .
cdr3_aa: CASSSGMNMNTEAFF
cdr3_nt: TGTGCCAGCAGCTCAGGGATGAACATGAACACTGAAGCTTTCTTT

v_call: TRBV7-2
j_call: TRBJ2-5
clone_size: few
d_call: TRBD1
cdr3_aa: CASSLPGQVVSAQYF
cdr3_nt: TGTGCCAGCAGCTTACCCGGACAGGTCGTTTCGGCCCAGTACTTC

v_call: TRBV6-1
j_call: TRBJ2-7
clone_size: .
d_call: .
cdr3_aa: CASSDAGATYEQYF
cdr3_nt: TGTGCCAGCAGTGACGCAGGGGCCACTTACGAGCAGTACTTC

v_call: TRBV9
j_call: TRBJ1-6
clone_size: .
d_call: .
cdr3_aa: CASSPHMGEIGTLHF
cdr3_nt: TGTGCCAGCAGCCCCCACATGGGGGAAATAGGCACCCTCCACTTT

v_call: TRBV9
j_call: TRBJ2-7
clone_size: .
d_call: .
cdr3_aa: CASRGTSAWEQYF
cdr3_nt: TGTGCCAGCCGAGGGACCTCAGCGTGGGAGCAGTACTTC

v_call: TRBV7-2
j_call: TRBJ1-1
clone_size: few
d_call: .
cdr3_aa: CASSLWGLGTEAFF
cdr3_nt: TGTGCCAGCAGCTTATGGGGGTTAGGCACTGAAGCTTTCTTT

v_call: TRBV25-1
j_call: TRBJ1-3
clone_size: many
d_call: .
cdr3_aa: CASRAGRSSGNTIYF
cdr3_nt: TGTGCCAGCAGAGCCGGACGTAGCTCTGGAAACACCATATATTTT

v_call: TRBV27
j_call: TRBJ1-3
clone_size: few
d_call: .
cdr3_aa: CASIGSGNTIYF
cdr3_nt: TGTGCCAGCATAGGCTCTGGAAACACCATATATTTT

v_call: TRBV2
j_call: TRBJ1-5
clone_size: .
d_call: TRBD1
cdr3_aa: CASTDRVSNQPQHF
cdr3_nt: TGTGCCAGCACCGACAGGGTTAGCAATCAGCCCCAGCATTTT

v_call: TRBV10-3
j_call: TRBJ1-4
clone_size: .
d_call: TRBD1
cdr3_aa: CAIQGDNEKLFF
cdr3_nt: TGTGCCATCCAGGGGGATAATGAAAAACTGTTTTTT

v_call: TRBV6-5
j_call: TRBJ1-2
clone_size: .
d_call: .
cdr3_aa: CASSTSRRATYGYTF
cdr3_nt: TGTGCCAGCAGTACTAGTCGTAGGGCAACGTATGGCTACACCTTC

v_call: TRBV7-8
j_call: TRBJ2-3
clone_size: .
d_call: .
cdr3_aa: CASSLDRAGTDTQYF
cdr3_nt: TGTGCCAGCAGCTTAGATCGAGCGGGCACAGATACGCAGTATTTT

v_call: TRBV7-2
j_call: TRBJ1-6
clone_size: many
d_call: .
cdr3_aa: CASSLMDGTPLHF
cdr3_nt: TGTGCCAGCAGCCTAATGGACGGCACCCCCCTCCACTTT

v_call: TRBV4-3
j_call: TRBJ1-2
clone_size: few
d_call: .
cdr3_aa: CANSTGRYDGYTF
cdr3_nt: TGCGCCAACTCGACAGGTCGCTATGATGGCTACACCTTC

v_call: TRBV5-4
j_call: TRBJ1-1
clone_size: .
d_call: .
cdr3_aa: CASSGVVGNTEAFF
cdr3_nt: TGTGCCAGCAGCGGGGTGGTGGGGAACACTGAAGCTTTCTTT

v_call: TRBV29-1
j_call: TRBJ1-4
clone_size: .
d_call: TRBD1
cdr3_aa: CSSSGTGGWEKLFF
cdr3_nt: TGCAGCTCCTCGGGGACAGGGGGTTGGGAAAAACTGTTTTTT

v_call: TRBV5-4
j_call: TRBJ1-2
clone_size: few
d_call: .
cdr3_aa: CASSLDGFRGYTF
cdr3_nt: TGTGCCAGCAGCTTGGATGGATTTCGCGGCTACACCTTC

v_call: TRBV14
j_call: TRBJ2-2
clone_size: .
d_call: .
cdr3_aa: CASSRQGHGELFF
cdr3_nt: TGTGCCAGCAGCCGCCAAGGCCACGGGGAGCTGTTTTTT

v_call: TRBV12-5
j_call: TRBJ2-1
clone_size: few
d_call: .
cdr3_aa: CASGLDYNEQFF
cdr3_nt: TGTGCTAGTGGTTTGGATTACAATGAGCAGTTCTTC